This passage covers 21 T cell receptor beta chains from one sample sequenced in a study of CD8+ T cells in alopecia areata. Specified treatment: oral pan-JAK inhibitor, 5-10 mg twice daily. The sequencing template was cDNA reverse transcribed from extracted RNA. The repertoire was sequenced with immunoSEQ multiplex PCR; TCRdb's copy has only in-frame clones and lacks some. The sample has under 350,000 clones; 58% are singletons. Material: CD4+ T cells sorted from blood, obtained at week 24, from a patient treated with tofacitinib. Receptors originate from a human donor with alopecia areata.

This clone was observed a handful of times. CDR3 sequence (DNA): TGTGCCAGTAGTATAGAAACAGCGAACACTGAAGCTTTCTTT. Protein sequence: CASSIETANTEAFF. The chain employs TRBV19 and TRBJ1-1; D is ambiguous. The CDR3 length is 14 residues. V was shortened by 0 bases and J by 1 base, with 6 bases between the two germline ends. The germline V gene has CDR1 LNHDA and CDR2 SQIVND (reference sequence). The whole variable domain, filled in from reference TRBV19 and TRBJ1-1, reads DGGITQSPKYLFRKEGQNVTLSCEQNLNHDAMYWYRQDPGQGLRLIYYSQIVNDFQKGDIAEGYSVSREKKESFPLTVTSAQKNPTAFYLCASSIETANTEAFFGQGTRLTVV.

The genes are TRBV2 and TRBJ1-6; D is perhaps TRBD1 (5 bases). V shed 3 bases and J shed 7 bases, with 7 bases lying between them. The CDR3 sequence is 13 residues long. The germline V gene has CDR1 SNHLY and CDR2 FYNNEI. The CDR3 coding sequence is TGTGCCAGCAGTGACAGGGAGAATTCACCCCTCCACTTT. Protein: CASSDRENSPLHF. Combining the CDR3 with reference TRBV2 and TRBJ1-6 gives the whole variable domain EPEVTQTPSHQVTQMGQEVILRCVPISNHLYFYWYRQILGQKVEFLVSFYNNEISEKSEIFDDQFSVERPDGSNFTLKIRSTKLEDSAMYFCASSDRENSPLHFGNGTRLTVT.

On this clone itself: A junction boundary mismatches the germline segment, possibly from a read error. The rearrangement uses TRBV6-5 and TRBJ1-6; 7 bases fit TRBD1. Germline V gene sequence: CDR1 MNHEY, CDR2 SVGAGI. This CDR3 contains 11 residues. The DNA of the CDR3 is TGTGCCAGCAGTTCCCGGGACAGAGCCTTCTTT. This gives the protein CASSSRDRAFF.

This clone was detected only a few times. The gene calls are TRBV7-2 and TRBJ1-2; a possible D gene is TRBD1 (5 bases). CDR3 length: 13 amino acids. Germline CDR1 SGHTA, CDR2 FQGNSA. Trimming pared 1 base from V and 8 bases from J, leaving 11 bases between. CDR3 protein: CASSLGQMGGYTF. The CDR3 nucleotides are TGTGCCAGCAGCTTAGGACAGATGGGGGGCTACACCTTC.

There are a few counts of this clone. V is TRBV11-2 and J is TRBJ1-4; D unresolved. The CDR3 length is 15 residues. Trimming shortened V by 5 bases and J by 4 bases, and 14 bases separated the two germline ends. Per the germline V gene, CDR1 is SGHAT and CDR2 is FQNNGV. In DNA, the CDR3 is TGTGCCAGCAGCGTTACCGGGAGCTTTAATGAAAAACTGTTTTTT. Encoded protein: CASSVTGSFNEKLFF.

This clone was counted between two and nine times. J is TRBJ2-3 and V is TRBV29-1; D perhaps matches TRBD1 (6 bases). The CDR3 runs 14 residues. Germline loops: CDR1 SQVTM, CDR2 ANQGSEA. The V and J ends lost 6 bases and 0 bases respectively, with 13 bases between them. The DNA of the CDR3 is TGCAGCGTACCGGACAGTTTTAGCACAGATACGCAGTATTTT. It is translated as CSVPDSFSTDTQYF.

This clone was observed a few times. CDR3 nucleotides: TGTGCCACCCAAGATACGCAGTATTTT. It translates to CATQDTQYF. The gene calls are TRBV11-3 and TRBJ2-3; D gene ambiguous. The ends were cut back, 10 bases at V and 5 bases at J, with 4 bases in the middle. From germline, CDR1 is SGHNT and CDR2 YENEEA. CDR3 length: 9 amino acids.

This chain joins TRBV5-4 and TRBJ1-5; 11 bases fit TRBD1. Trimming at V came to 0 bases and at J to 6 bases, leaving 2 bases not matched to a gene. Per germline, CDR1 SGHNT and CDR2 YYREEE (reference sequence). The CDR3 contains 15 residues. As DNA, the CDR3 is TGTGCCAGCAGCTTGGATGGACAGGGGGCTCAGCCCCAGCATTTT. Translating it yields CASSLDGQGAQPQHF.

This clone has more than one count but fewer than ten. The CDR3 here is CASRPGPTSNQPQHF. CDR3 DNA sequence: TGCGCCAGCAGGCCGGGACCGACAAGCAATCAGCCCCAGCATTTT. The chain couples TRBV5-1 to TRBJ1-5, with D possibly TRBD1 on 5 matching bases. CDR1 and CDR2 (germline): SGHRS, YFSETQ. The CDR3 extends over 15 amino acids. V was clipped by 5 bases and J by 1 base, with 13 bases between them.

This clone has more than one count but fewer than ten. This sequence joins TRBV29-1 and TRBJ1-1; unclear D gene. Germline V gene data show CDR1 as SQVTM and CDR2 as ANQGSEA. Trimming took off 0 bases at V and 6 bases at J, with 8 bases between the two ends. CDR3 size: 12 residues. The CDR3 region is CSVEDGRSEAFF. In DNA form, the CDR3 reads TGCAGCGTTGAAGATGGGAGGTCTGAAGCTTTCTTT.

CDR3: CASSVATGFRIADTQYF. CDR3 DNA: TGTGCCAGCAGCGTAGCTACAGGGTTCCGGATTGCGGATACGCAGTATTTT. This sequence joins TRBV9 and TRBJ2-3; the D gene is possibly TRBD1 (6 bases). Trimming removed 0 bases from V and 6 bases from J, with 20 bases in between. Germline V gene data show CDR1 as SGDLS and CDR2 as YYNGEE. The CDR3 has 17 amino acids.

The chain recombines TRBV11-2 with TRBJ2-3, with 8 bases aligning to TRBD1. Trimming cost V 0 bases and J 2 bases; bases outside gene matches: 4. The germline V gene has CDR1 SGHAT and CDR2 FQNNGV. The CDR3 contains 16 residues. The CDR3 DNA reads TGTGCCAGCAGCTTAGATAGGGACAGGTTCACAGATACGCAGTATTTT. Translation gives CASSLDRDRFTDTQYF.

The genes are TRBV28 and TRBJ1-2, with 9 nucleotides matching TRBD1. CDR1 and CDR2 from the germline V gene are MDHEN and SYDVKM. The CDR3 has 13 residues. V shed 8 bases and J 6 bases; nucleotides not matched to a gene: 7. The CDR3 nucleotides are TGTGCCAGCGTAACAGGGGGCGGAGATGGCTACACCTTC. It yields the protein CASVTGGGDGYTF.

This chain uses TRBV7-9 with TRBJ2-2; D unclear. The CDR3 spans 16 residues. Germline assignment: CDR1 SEHNR and CDR2 FQNEAQ (reference sequence). Trimming removed 2 bases at V and 1 base at J, with 11 bases between. The CDR3: CASSLKAPLNTGELFF. The CDR3 bases are TGTGCCAGCAGCTTAAAGGCCCCCTTGAACACCGGGGAGCTGTTTTTT.

V gene TRBV4-2 combines with J gene TRBJ2-4; D is perhaps TRBD1 (5 bases). CDR3 size: 14 residues. Germline V gene lookup returns CDR1 LGHNA and CDR2 YNFKEQ. Trimming left V 4 bases short and J 11 bases short, with 18 bases between. The CDR3 sequence: CASSPLQAGPVQYF. The CDR3 DNA is TGTGCCAGCAGCCCTTTACAGGCCGGCCCTGTTCAGTACTTC.

This rearrangement joins TRBV4-1 to TRBJ1-2; D perhaps matches TRBD1 (5 bases). This CDR3 contains 17 residues. Germline V gives CDR1 MGHRA, CDR2 YSYEKL. V was clipped by 2 bases and J by 0 bases, with 16 bases between them. CDR3 sequence (DNA): TGCGCCAGCAGCCAATCCGGCGGACGGGGCTCTAACTATGGCTACACCTTC. Its translation: CASSQSGGRGSNYGYTF.

The chain links TRBV5-4 to TRBJ2-1; D not certain. Germline-derived CDR1 and CDR2 are SGHNT and YYREEE (reference sequence). V was cut by 4 bases and J by 10 bases, with 12 bases left in between. This CDR3 is 12 amino acids long. CDR3 sequence reads: CASSVYADEQFF. CDR3 coding DNA: TGTGCCAGCAGCGTCTATGCGGACGAGCAGTTCTTC.

The chain employs TRBV28 and TRBJ2-7, with D perhaps matching TRBD2 (5 bases). The CDR3 runs to 13 residues. Trimming took off 7 bases at V and 5 bases at J, with 15 bases between the two ends. CDR1 is MDHEN, CDR2 SYDVKM, per germline. In DNA form, the CDR3 reads TGTGCCAGCACCCGGGGTTGGGTGAACGAGCAGTACTTC. Translating gives CASTRGWVNEQYF. Full variable domain (missing parts from reference TRBV28 and TRBJ2-7): DVKVTQSSRYLVKRTGEKVFLECVQDMDHENMFWYRQDPGLGLRLIYFSYDVKMKEKGDIPEGYSVSREKKERFSLILESASTNQTSMYLCASTRGWVNEQYFGPGTRLTVT.

This rearrangement joins TRBV29-1 to TRBJ2-2; D ambiguous. Trimming removed 7 bases at V and 0 bases at J, with 9 bases between. The CDR3 is made up of 13 amino acids. The germline V gene has CDR1 SQVTM and CDR2 ANQGSEA. The CDR3 bases are TGCAGCGCAGGAGTATCGAACACCGGGGAGCTGTTTTTT. Translated: CSAGVSNTGELFF.

The rearrangement uses TRBV29-1 and TRBJ2-1; D unresolved. CDR3 size: 11 residues. Trimming took off 6 bases at V and 4 bases at J, with 7 bases between the two ends. Germline assignment: CDR1 SQVTM and CDR2 ANQGSEA. In DNA form, the CDR3 reads TGCAGCGTGACCTTTTACAATGAGCAGTTCTTC. This translates into CSVTFYNEQFF.

The chain recombines TRBV9 with TRBJ2-3; TRBD2 matches 7 bases. Germline V gene data show CDR1 as SGDLS and CDR2 as YYNGEE. This CDR3 has 13 residues. Germline trimming cut 4 bases from V and 10 bases from J; bases unmatched to any gene: 9. The CDR3: CASSSSPSGSQYF. As DNA, the CDR3 is TGTGCCAGCAGCTCCTCCCCTAGCGGCTCGCAGTATTTT. Variable domain in full (rest from reference TRBV9 and TRBJ2-3): DSGVTQTPKHLITATGQRVTLRCSPRSGDLSVYWYQQSLDQGLQFLIQYYNGEERAKGNILERFSAQQFPDLHSELNLSSLELGDSALYFCASSSSPSGSQYFGPGTRLTVL.